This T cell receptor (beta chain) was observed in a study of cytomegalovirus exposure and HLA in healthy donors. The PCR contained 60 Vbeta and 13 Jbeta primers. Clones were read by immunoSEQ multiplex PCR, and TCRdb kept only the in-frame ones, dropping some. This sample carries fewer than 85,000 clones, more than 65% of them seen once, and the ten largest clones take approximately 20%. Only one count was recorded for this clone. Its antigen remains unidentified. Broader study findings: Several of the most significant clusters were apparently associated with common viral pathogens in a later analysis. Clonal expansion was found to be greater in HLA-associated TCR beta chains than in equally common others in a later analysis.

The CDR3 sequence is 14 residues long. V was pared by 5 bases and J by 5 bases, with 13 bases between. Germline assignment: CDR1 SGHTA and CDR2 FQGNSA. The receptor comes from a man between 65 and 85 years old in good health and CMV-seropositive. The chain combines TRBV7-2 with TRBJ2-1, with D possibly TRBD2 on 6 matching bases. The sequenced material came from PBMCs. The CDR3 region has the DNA TGTGCCAGCAGCGGGCAGGGAGGACACAATGAGCAGTTCTTC. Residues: CASSGQGGHNEQFF.